A single sample gave rise to the 5 T cell receptor beta chains below, sequenced in a study of neoadjuvant anti-PD-1 for oral cavity cancer (dated by TCRdb to about 2021). The sample's time point label, decoded: after neoadjuvant nivolumab, at surgical resection. Libraries were made using the immunoSEQ multiplex PCR assay. TCRdb's version of the immuneACCESS table is confined to in-frame rearrangements and falls short of the full clone set. An unresolved V gene accounts for under half of the shortfall where checked; the remainder is of unknown origin. Present in this sample are 55,000 to 75,000 clones, 86% of which were seen just once. The top ten hold 2.5% to 3% of the sample. Source: PBMCs, taken after nivolumab (anti-PD-1) treatment. The source of these receptors is a person between 40 and 79 years old with oral cavity squamous cell carcinoma.

This clone was counted a single time. The V and J genes are TRBV7-7 and TRBJ1-1, with D uncertain. This CDR3 comprises 14 residues. The germline CDR1 and CDR2 sequences are SSHAT and FNYEAQ (reference sequence). V gave up 6 bases and J gave up 0 bases, with 11 bases separating them. The CDR3 reads CASRGLLMNTEAFF. The CDR3 nucleotides read TGTGCCAGCAGAGGGCTTCTAATGAACACTGAAGCTTTCTTT.

This sequence joins TRBV19 and TRBJ2-5; 9 bases fit TRBD1. V was clipped by 4 bases and J by 4 bases; unmatched bases: 7. The CDR3 covers 15 residues. Germline CDR1 LNHDA, CDR2 SQIVND (reference sequence). The DNA of the CDR3 is TGTGCCAGTAGTACGGGACAGGGACGTGCAGAGACCCAGTACTTC. This encodes CASSTGQGRAETQYF. Supplemented by reference TRBV19 and TRBJ2-5, the full variable domain reads DGGITQSPKYLFRKEGQNVTLSCEQNLNHDAMYWYRQDPGQGLRLIYYSQIVNDFQKGDIAEGYSVSREKKESFPLTVTSAQKNPTAFYLCASSTGQGRAETQYFGPGTRLLVL.

The rearrangement joins TRBV9 to TRBJ2-5, with D tentatively TRBD1 or TRBD2 (5 bases each). V gave up 2 bases and J gave up 9 bases, with 23 bases separating them. Germline V lookup: CDR1 SGDLS, CDR2 YYNGEE. The CDR3 extends over 16 amino acids. DNA for the CDR3: TGTGCCAGCAGCGTCGGGCTCGAGGGACGCCGTGCGTCCCAGTACTTC. It translates to CASSVGLEGRRASQYF.

This clone has just a few counts. This chain links TRBV25-1 with TRBJ2-1; TRBD2 matches at 10 bases. This CDR3 has 16 residues. Germline assignment: CDR1 MGHDK and CDR2 SYGVNS. J lost 1 base, V lost 4 bases, and 4 bases had no gene match. The CDR3: CASSVAGGVSYNEQFF. The CDR3, as DNA: TGTGCCAGCAGTGTAGCGGGAGGTGTTTCCTACAATGAGCAGTTCTTC.

The V gene is TRBV4-2, the J gene TRBJ2-5; 9 bases agree with TRBD1. The ends lost 4 bases at V and 5 bases at J; junction bases unmatched: 8. This CDR3 has 15 amino acids. CDR1 and CDR2 (germline): LGHNA, YNFKEQ. The CDR3 loop is CASSPGDRDSETQYF. The CDR3 DNA follows: TGTGCCAGCAGCCCTGGGGACAGGGATTCGGAGACCCAGTACTTC.